This TCR beta chain came from a study of technical replicates of blood from a handful of donors. This clone was seen only once. The data were produced by immunoSEQ multiplex PCR, yet TCRdb's version contains in-frame clones alone and is incomplete. The data contain more than 80,000 clones, around 96% of them singletons. CDR1 is GTSNPN, CDR2 SVGIG, per germline (reference sequence). Trimming stripped 1 base from V and 1 base from J, with 7 bases between. CDR3 length: 14 amino acids. This receptor was identified in a human donor in good health. The sample comprised T cells isolated from PBMCs. The chain is built from TRBV30 and TRBJ1-4; D gene ambiguous. Here the CDR3 reads CAWSGRVTNEKLFF. CDR3 nucleotide sequence: TGTGCCTGGAGTGGGAGGGTAACTAATGAAAAACTGTTTTTT.